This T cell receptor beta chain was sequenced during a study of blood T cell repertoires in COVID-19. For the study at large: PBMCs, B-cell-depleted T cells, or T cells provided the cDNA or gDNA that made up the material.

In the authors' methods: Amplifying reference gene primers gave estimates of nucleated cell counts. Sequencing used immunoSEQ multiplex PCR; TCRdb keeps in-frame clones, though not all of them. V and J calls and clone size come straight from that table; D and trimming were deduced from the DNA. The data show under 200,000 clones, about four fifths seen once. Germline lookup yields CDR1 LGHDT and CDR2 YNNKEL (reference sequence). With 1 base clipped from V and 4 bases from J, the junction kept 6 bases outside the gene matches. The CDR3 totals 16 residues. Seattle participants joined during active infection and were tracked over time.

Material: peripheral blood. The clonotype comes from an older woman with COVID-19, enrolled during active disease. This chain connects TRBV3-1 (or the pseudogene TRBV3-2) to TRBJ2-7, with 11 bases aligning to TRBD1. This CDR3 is CASSQGTGTGGYEQYF. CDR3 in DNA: TGTGCCAGCAGCCAAGGGACCGGGACAGGGGGTTACGAGCAGTACTTC.